This T cell receptor (beta chain) was sequenced for a study of T cells in localized non-small cell lung cancer. General study results and limits: Paired adjacent lung recovered a median about 61 of the top 100 tumor clones. Increased T cell density in blood showed an association with longer overall survival. Clonality of T cells reached its maximum in uninvolved adjacent lung, surpassing tumor.

Assay: immunoSEQ multiplex PCR; the TCRdb copy retains only in-frame clones and omits some. The data contain around 54,000 clones, more than 80% of them singletons. There are 17 residues in the CDR3. V trimming: 2 bases; J trimming: 4 bases; junction bases outside the gene matches: 8. Germline V CDR1 and CDR2: SGHRS, YFSETQ. In the case of this clone: The target antigen is unknown.

This receptor was identified in a male donor older than 55 with stage III squamous cell lung carcinoma. The rearrangement joins TRBV5-1 to TRBJ2-5; 13 bases fit TRBD2. This specimen was peripheral blood, taken before any cancer treatment. CDR3: CASSLTSGRAGRETQYF. CDR3 sequence (DNA): TGCGCCAGCAGCTTAACTAGCGGGAGGGCCGGGAGAGAGACCCAGTACTTC.